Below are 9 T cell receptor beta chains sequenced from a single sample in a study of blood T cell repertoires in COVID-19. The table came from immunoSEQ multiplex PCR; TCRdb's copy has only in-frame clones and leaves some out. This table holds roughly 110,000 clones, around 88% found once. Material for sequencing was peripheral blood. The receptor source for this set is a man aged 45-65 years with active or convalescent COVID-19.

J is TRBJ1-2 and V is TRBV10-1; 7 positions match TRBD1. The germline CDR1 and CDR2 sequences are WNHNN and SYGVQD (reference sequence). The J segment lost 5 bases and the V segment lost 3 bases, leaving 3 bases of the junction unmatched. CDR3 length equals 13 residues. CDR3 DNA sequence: TGCGCCAGCAGTGATCCAGGGGGATATGGCTACACCTTC. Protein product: CASSDPGGYGYTF.

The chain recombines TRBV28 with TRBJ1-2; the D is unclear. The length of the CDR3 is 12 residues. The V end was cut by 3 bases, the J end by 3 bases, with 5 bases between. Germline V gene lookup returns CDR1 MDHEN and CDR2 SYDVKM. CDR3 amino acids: CASSLQDYGYTF. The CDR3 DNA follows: TGTGCCAGCAGTTTGCAGGACTATGGCTACACCTTC.

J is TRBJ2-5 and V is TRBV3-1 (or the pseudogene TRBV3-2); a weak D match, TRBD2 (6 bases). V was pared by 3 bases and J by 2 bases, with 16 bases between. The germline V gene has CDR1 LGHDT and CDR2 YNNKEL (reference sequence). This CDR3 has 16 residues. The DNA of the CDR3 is TGTGCCAGCAGCCAGCGTACCGGGAGTGATCAAGAGACCCAGTACTTC. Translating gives CASSQRTGSDQETQYF.

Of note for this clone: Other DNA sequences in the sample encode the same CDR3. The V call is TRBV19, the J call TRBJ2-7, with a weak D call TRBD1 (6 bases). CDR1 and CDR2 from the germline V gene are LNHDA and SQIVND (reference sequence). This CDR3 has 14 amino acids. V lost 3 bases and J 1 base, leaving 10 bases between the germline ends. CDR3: CASSMDSESYEQYF. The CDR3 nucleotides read TGTGCCAGTAGTATGGACAGCGAGTCCTACGAGCAGTACTTC.

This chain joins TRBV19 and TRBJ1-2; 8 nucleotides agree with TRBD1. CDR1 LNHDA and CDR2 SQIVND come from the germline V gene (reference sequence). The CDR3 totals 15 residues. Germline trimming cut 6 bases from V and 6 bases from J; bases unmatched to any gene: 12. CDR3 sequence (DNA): TGTGCCAGTAGATCTGGGCAGGGGGCGCGGCATGGCTACACCTTC. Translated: CASRSGQGARHGYTF.

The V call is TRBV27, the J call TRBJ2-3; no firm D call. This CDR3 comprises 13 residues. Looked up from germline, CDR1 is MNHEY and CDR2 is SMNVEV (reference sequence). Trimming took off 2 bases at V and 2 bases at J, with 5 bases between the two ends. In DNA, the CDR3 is TGTGCCAGCAGTTTACTAAACACAGATACGCAGTATTTT. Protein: CASSLLNTDTQYF.

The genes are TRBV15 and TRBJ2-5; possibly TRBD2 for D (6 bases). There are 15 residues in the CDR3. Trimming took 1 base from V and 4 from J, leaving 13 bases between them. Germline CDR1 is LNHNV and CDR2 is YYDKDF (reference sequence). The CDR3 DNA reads TGTGCCACCAGCAGAGGGGATGGCGGGGCAGAGACCCAGTACTTC. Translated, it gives CATSRGDGGAETQYF.

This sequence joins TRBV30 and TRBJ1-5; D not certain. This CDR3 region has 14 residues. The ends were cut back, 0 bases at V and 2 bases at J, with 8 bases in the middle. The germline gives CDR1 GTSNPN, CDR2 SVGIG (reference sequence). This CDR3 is CAWSVEARNQPQHF. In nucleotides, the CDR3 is TGTGCCTGGAGTGTAGAGGCGCGCAATCAGCCCCAGCATTTT.

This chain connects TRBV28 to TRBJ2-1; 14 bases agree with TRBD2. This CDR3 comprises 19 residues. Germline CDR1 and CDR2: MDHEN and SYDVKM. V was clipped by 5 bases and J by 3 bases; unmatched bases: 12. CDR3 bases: TGTGCCAGCAGTAACTCCGGACTAGCGGGAGGCCCCCTCTACAATGAGCAGTTCTTC. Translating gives CASSNSGLAGGPLYNEQFF.